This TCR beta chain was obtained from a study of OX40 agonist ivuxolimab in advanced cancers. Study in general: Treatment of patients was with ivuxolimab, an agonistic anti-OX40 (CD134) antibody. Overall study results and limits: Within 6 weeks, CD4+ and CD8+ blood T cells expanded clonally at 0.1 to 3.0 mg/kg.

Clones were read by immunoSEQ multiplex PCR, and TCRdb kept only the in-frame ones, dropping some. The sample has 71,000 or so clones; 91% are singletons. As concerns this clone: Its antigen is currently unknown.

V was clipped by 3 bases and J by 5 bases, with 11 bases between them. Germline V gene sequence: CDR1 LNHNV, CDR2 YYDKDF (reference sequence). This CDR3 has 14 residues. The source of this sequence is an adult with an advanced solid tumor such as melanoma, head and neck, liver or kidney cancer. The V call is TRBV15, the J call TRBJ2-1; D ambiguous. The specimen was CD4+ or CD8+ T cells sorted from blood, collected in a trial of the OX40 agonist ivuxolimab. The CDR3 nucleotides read TGTGCCACCAGCAGTGGTTACCGGAACAATGAGCAGTTCTTC. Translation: CATSSGYRNNEQFF.